Listed below are T cell receptor beta chains from one sample, sequenced in a study of T cell responses to AZD1222 COVID-19 vaccine. The repertoire was sequenced with immunoSEQ multiplex PCR; TCRdb's copy has only in-frame clones and lacks some. The repertoire holds about 54,000 clones, with roughly nine tenths as singletons. This specimen was peripheral blood, taken on day 0 of AZD1222 vaccination. All receptors derive from an adult in good health. Each CDR3 is given with its conserved first and last residue. The order of the fields is D gene, clone size, V gene, J gene, CDR3 protein, CDR3 DNA. The D gene is left open where the match is weak. Some rows mark clone size as missing; the rest say once, few, many or name a class of expanded clone.

>NA|NA|TRBV6-5|TRBJ1-3
CASSRGGTGNTIYF
TGTGCCAGCAGCCGGGGGGGAACTGGAAACACCATATATTTT
>TRBD2|NA|TRBV5-4|TRBJ2-3
CASSLKIGGSSDTQYF
TGTGCCAGCAGCTTGAAGATTGGCGGGAGTTCAGATACGCAGTATTTT
>NA|once|TRBV5-1|TRBJ1-4
CASRNTGSGEKLFF
TGCGCCAGCAGGAATACAGGGTCTGGTGAAAAACTGTTTTTT
>NA|NA|TRBV4-1|TRBJ1-5
CASSQETATSNQPQHF
TGCGCCAGCAGCCAAGAAACAGCGACTAGTAATCAGCCCCAGCATTTT
>TRBD1|NA|TRBV6-5|TRBJ1-1
CASSNRGQSTEAFF
TGTGCCAGCAGTAACAGGGGGCAGAGCACTGAAGCTTTCTTT
>NA|once|TRBV3-1/TRBV3-2|TRBJ2-1
CASSPKAGTRYNEQFF
TGTGCCAGCAGCCCCAAGGCGGGAACGAGGTACAATGAGCAGTTCTTC
>NA|NA|TRBV14|TRBJ2-7
CASSQAPGLSSYEQYF
TGTGCCAGCAGCCAAGCGCCAGGCCTTAGCTCCTACGAGCAGTACTTC
>TRBD1|NA|TRBV7-9|TRBJ1-4
CASSFRTGGDEKLFF
TGTGCCAGCAGCTTCCGGACAGGCGGGGATGAAAAACTGTTTTTT
>NA|NA|TRBV5-1|TRBJ1-2
CASKDGGLISNYGYTF
TGCGCCAGCAAGGATGGGGGACTGATCTCTAACTATGGCTACACCTTC
>TRBD1|NA|TRBV19|TRBJ1-4
CASSRGLGEKLFF
TGTGCCAGTTCCAGGGGGCTGGGTGAAAAACTGTTTTTT
>NA|NA|TRBV3-1/TRBV3-2|TRBJ1-1
CASSGGRSEAFF
TGTGCCAGCAGTGGAGGGAGGTCTGAAGCTTTCTTT
>NA|once|TRBV6-2/TRBV6-3|TRBJ1-1
CASSKGLEAFF
TGTGCCAGCAGTAAGGGCCTTGAAGCTTTCTTT
>NA|NA|TRBV7-9|TRBJ2-1
CASSGGSGNYNEQFF
TGTGCCAGCAGCGGAGGGTCGGGGAACTACAATGAGCAGTTCTTC
>NA|NA|TRBV28|TRBJ1-2
CASSLYQQHTNYGYTF
TGTGCCAGCAGTTTATATCAACAGCATACTAACTATGGCTACACCTTC
>TRBD1|NA|TRBV6-5|TRBJ1-1
CASSLDRANTEAFF
TGTGCCAGCAGTCTCGACAGGGCGAACACTGAAGCTTTCTTT
>NA|NA|TRBV15|TRBJ1-1
CATSRDFPHTEAFF
TGTGCCACCAGCAGAGATTTCCCTCACACTGAAGCTTTCTTT
>TRBD2|NA|TRBV19|TRBJ2-1
CASSTRRTSGFYNEQFF
TGTGCCAGTAGTACAAGACGGACTAGCGGGTTTTACAATGAGCAGTTCTTC
>NA|NA|TRBV5-4|TRBJ1-6
CASSSEKTGTVNSPLHF
TGTGCCAGCAGCTCAGAAAAGACCGGGACCGTAAATTCACCCCTCCACTTT
>TRBD1|NA|TRBV13|TRBJ1-3
CASSLPISTGGSGNTIYF
TGTGCCAGCAGCTTACCGATATCGACAGGGGGGTCTGGAAACACCATATATTTT
>TRBD1|NA|TRBV5-1|TRBJ1-4
CASTMGGTGGEKLFF
TGCGCCAGCACTATGGGGGGGACAGGAGGTGAAAAACTGTTTTTT
>NA|once|TRBV5-5|TRBJ1-2
CASSLAPGENYGYTF
TGTGCCAGCAGCTTGGCCCCTGGGGAAAACTATGGCTACACCTTC
>NA|NA|TRBV4-2|TRBJ2-7
CASSQDGSGSSYEQYF
TGTGCCAGCAGCCAAGATGGTAGCGGAAGCTCCTACGAGCAGTACTTC
>NA|once|TRBV5-5|TRBJ1-5
CASSLFLRGREPQHF
TGTGCCAGCAGCTTGTTCCTCAGGGGACGGGAGCCCCAGCATTTT
>NA|NA|TRBV6-5|TRBJ2-1
CASIRPGGDREQFF
TGTGCCAGCATCCGCCCCGGTGGAGACCGTGAGCAGTTCTTC
>NA|NA|TRBV12-3/TRBV12-4|TRBJ2-5
CASSLNSQETQYF
TGTGCCAGCAGTTTAAATAGTCAAGAGACCCAGTACTTC
>NA|NA|TRBV3-1/TRBV3-2|TRBJ1-3
CASSPSVPSSGNTIYF
TGTGCCAGCAGCCCAAGCGTCCCGAGCTCTGGAAACACCATATATTTT
>NA|NA|TRBV4-1|TRBJ1-4
CASSQKTTNEKLFF
TGCGCCAGCAGCCAGAAAACAACTAATGAAAAACTGTTTTTT
>NA|NA|TRBV19|TRBJ1-5
CASSISRAGQPQHF
TGTGCCAGTAGTATAAGTAGGGCGGGTCAGCCCCAGCATTTT
>NA|NA|TRBV2|TRBJ1-2
CASSEWDHDGYTF
TGTGCCAGCAGTGAGTGGGATCATGATGGCTACACCTTC
>TRBD1|NA|TRBV18|TRBJ1-2
CASSPRTGDGYTF
TGTGCCAGCTCACCACGGACAGGGGATGGCTACACCTTC
>NA|NA|TRBV3-1/TRBV3-2|TRBJ1-5
CASSHGGSNQPQHF
TGTGCCAGCAGCCATGGGGGCAGCAATCAGCCCCAGCATTTT
>TRBD1|few|TRBV7-3|TRBJ2-7
CASSLQQGATEQYF
TGTGCCAGCAGCTTACAACAGGGGGCTACCGAGCAGTACTTC
>NA|few|TRBV11-3|TRBJ2-7
CASSLLGTHEQYF
TGTGCCAGCAGCCTTCTAGGGACCCACGAGCAGTACTTC
>TRBD1|once|TRBV19|TRBJ2-7
CASSNRHTGTGGFHEQYF
TGTGCCAGTAGTAACCGACATACAGGGACAGGGGGCTTCCACGAGCAGTACTTC
>TRBD1|NA|TRBV2|TRBJ1-2
CASKGTGGVGYTF
TGTGCCAGCAAGGGGACAGGGGGCGTTGGCTACACCTTC
>NA|NA|TRBV28|TRBJ1-2
CASSLVPGSNYTF
TGTGCCAGCAGTTTAGTCCCAGGGAGCAACTACACCTTC
>TRBD1|NA|TRBV5-4|TRBJ1-2
CASKGQLNSYGYTF
TGTGCCAGCAAGGGACAGTTAAATAGCTATGGCTACACCTTC
>NA|NA|TRBV7-9|TRBJ2-2
CASSPYGTNTGELFF
TGTGCCAGCTCGCCTTACGGGACTAACACCGGGGAGCTGTTTTTT
>NA|NA|TRBV28|TRBJ2-3
CASSPGGAGELDTQYF
TGTGCCAGCAGCCCAGGCGGGGCAGGGGAATTGGATACGCAGTATTTT
>NA|NA|TRBV7-2|TRBJ2-3
CASRRWVDTQYF
TGTGCCAGCAGGAGATGGGTAGATACGCAGTATTTT
>TRBD1|NA|TRBV10-3|TRBJ2-1
CAITGQGADGEQFF
TGTGCCATCACCGGACAGGGGGCGGACGGTGAGCAGTTCTTC
>NA|once|TRBV18|TRBJ1-1
CASSPPGVDTEAFF
TGTGCCAGCTCACCACCGGGCGTAGACACTGAAGCTTTCTTT
>NA|NA|TRBV15|TRBJ1-5
CATSRGADNKQPQHF
TGTGCCACCAGCAGAGGCGCTGACAACAAACAGCCCCAGCATTTT
>TRBD1|NA|TRBV5-4|TRBJ1-1
CASSFQGQPPTEAFF
TGTGCCAGCAGCTTCCAGGGACAGCCCCCAACTGAAGCTTTCTTT
>TRBD2|NA|TRBV6-2/TRBV6-3|TRBJ2-1
CASSLSGGDWYNEQFF
TGTGCCAGCAGTCTAAGCGGGGGGGATTGGTACAATGAGCAGTTCTTC
>NA|NA|TRBV7-3|TRBJ1-1
CASSSQGPNTEAFF
TGTGCCAGCAGCTCCCAGGGGCCGAACACTGAAGCTTTCTTT
>NA|NA|TRBV28|TRBJ1-2
CASSFDRNYGYTF
TGTGCCAGCAGTTTCGACAGGAACTATGGCTACACCTTC
>NA|NA|TRBV6-2/TRBV6-3|TRBJ1-5
CASSPWAEQPQHF
TGTGCCAGCAGCCCTTGGGCAGAGCAGCCCCAGCATTTT
>NA|NA|TRBV7-9|TRBJ1-1
CASSLRSGMNTEAFF
TGTGCCAGCAGCTTAAGATCTGGCATGAACACTGAAGCTTTCTTT